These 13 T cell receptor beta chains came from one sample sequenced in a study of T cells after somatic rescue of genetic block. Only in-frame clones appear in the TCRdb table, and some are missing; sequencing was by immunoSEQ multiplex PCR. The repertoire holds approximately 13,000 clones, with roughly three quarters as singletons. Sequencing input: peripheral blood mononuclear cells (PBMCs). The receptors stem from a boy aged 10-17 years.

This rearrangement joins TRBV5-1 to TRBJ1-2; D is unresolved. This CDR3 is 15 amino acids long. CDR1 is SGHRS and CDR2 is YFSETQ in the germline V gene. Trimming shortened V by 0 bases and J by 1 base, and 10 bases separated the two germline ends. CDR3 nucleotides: TGCGCCAGCAGCTTGGCCAGGATGGATAACTATGGCTACACCTTC. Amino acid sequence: CASSLARMDNYGYTF.

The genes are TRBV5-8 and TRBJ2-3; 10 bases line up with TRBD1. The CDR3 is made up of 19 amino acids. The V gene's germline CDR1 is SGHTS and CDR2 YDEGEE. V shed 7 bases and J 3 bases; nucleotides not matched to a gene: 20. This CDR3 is CASELGMLVGTGVTDTQYF. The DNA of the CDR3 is TGTGCCAGCGAACTTGGGATGCTGGTAGGGACAGGGGTGACAGATACGCAGTATTTT.

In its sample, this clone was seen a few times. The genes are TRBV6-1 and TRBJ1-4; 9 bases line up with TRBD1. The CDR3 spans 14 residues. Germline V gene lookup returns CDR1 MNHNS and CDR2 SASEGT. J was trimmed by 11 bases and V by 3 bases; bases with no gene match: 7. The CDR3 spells CASSDNRGREKLFF. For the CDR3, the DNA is TGTGCCAGCAGTGATAACAGGGGGCGCGAGAAACTGTTTTTT.

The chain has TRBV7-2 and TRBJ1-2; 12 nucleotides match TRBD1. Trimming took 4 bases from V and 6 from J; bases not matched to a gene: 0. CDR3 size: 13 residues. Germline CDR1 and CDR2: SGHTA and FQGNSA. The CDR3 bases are TGTGCCAGCAGCTGGGACAGGGGGCATGGCTACACCTTC. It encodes CASSWDRGHGYTF.

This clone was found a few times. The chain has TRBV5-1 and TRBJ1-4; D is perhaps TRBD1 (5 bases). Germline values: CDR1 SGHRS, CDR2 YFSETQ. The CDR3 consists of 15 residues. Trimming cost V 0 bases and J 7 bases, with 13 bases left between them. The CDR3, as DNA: TGCGCCAGCAGCTTGGTTGGCGGGGGTAGTGAAAAACTGTTTTTT. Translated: CASSLVGGGSEKLFF. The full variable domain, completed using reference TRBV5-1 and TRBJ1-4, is KAGVTQTPRYLIKTRGQQVTLSCSPISGHRSVSWYQQTPGQGLQFLFEYFSETQRNKGNFPGRFSGRQFSNSRSEMNVSTLELGDSALYLCASSLVGGGSEKLFFGSGTQLSVL.

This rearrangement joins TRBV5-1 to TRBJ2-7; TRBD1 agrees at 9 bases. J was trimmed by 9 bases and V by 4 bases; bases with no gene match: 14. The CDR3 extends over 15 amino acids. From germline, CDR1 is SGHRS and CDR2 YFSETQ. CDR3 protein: CASSKWTGEGLRQYF. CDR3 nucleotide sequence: TGCGCCAGCAGCAAGTGGACAGGGGAAGGGTTACGGCAGTACTTC.

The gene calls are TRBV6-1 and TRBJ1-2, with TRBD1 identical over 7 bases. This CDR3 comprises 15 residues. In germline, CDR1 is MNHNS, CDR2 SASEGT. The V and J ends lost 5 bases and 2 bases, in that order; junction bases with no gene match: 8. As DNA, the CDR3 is TGTGCCAGCAGTTTAACCAGGGGGATAAACTATGGCTACACCTTC. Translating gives CASSLTRGINYGYTF.

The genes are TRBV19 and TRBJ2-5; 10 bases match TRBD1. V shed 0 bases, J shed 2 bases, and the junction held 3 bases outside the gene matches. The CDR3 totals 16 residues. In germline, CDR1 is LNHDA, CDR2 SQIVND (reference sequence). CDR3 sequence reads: CASSIEWTGGQETQYF. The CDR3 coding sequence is TGTGCCAGTAGTATAGAATGGACAGGGGGGCAAGAGACCCAGTACTTC.

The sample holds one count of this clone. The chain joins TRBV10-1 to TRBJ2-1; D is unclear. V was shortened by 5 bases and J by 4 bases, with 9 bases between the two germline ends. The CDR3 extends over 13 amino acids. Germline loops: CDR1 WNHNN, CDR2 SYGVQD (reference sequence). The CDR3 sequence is CASSTGSYNEQFF. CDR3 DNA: TGCGCCAGCAGTACCGGGTCTTACAATGAGCAGTTCTTC.

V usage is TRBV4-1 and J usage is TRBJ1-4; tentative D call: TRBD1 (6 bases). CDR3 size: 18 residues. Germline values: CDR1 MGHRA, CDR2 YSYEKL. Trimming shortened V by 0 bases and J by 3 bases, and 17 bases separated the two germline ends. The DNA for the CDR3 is TGCGCCAGCAGCCAAGAGGGAGCCCAGGGGCTGCCTAATGAAAAACTGTTTTTT. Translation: CASSQEGAQGLPNEKLFF.

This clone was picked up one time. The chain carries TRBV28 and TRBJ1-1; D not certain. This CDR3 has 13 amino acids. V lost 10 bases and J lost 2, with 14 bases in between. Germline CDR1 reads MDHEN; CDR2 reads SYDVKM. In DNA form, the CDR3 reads TGTGCCACCCTAATAGCACTCAACACTGAAGCTTTCTTT. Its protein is CATLIALNTEAFF.

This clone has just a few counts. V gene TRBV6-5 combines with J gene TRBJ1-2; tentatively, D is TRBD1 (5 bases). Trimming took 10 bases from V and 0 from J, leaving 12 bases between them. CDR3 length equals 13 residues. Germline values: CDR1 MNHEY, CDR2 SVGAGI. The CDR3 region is CATLKGTNYGYTF. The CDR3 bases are TGTGCCACCCTAAAGGGGACTAACTATGGCTACACCTTC.

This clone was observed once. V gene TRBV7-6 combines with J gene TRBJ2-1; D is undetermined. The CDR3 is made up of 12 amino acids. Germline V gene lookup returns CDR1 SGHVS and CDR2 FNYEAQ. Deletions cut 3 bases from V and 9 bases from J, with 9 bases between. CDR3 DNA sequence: TGTGCCAGCAGCTTCGAGATTGGTGAGCAGTTCTTC. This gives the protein CASSFEIGEQFF.